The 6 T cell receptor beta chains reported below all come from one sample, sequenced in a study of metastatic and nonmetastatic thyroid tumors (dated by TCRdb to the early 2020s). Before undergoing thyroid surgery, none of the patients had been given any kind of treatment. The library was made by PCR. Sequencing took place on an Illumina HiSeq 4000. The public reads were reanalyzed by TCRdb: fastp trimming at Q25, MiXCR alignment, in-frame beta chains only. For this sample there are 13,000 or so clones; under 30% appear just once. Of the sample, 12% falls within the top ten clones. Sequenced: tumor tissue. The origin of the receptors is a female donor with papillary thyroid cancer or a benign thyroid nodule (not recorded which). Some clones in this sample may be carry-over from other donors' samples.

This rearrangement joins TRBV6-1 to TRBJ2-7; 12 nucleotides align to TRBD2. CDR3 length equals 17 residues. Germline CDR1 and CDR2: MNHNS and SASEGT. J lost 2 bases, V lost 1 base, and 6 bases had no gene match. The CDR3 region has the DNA TGTGCCAGCAGTGAAGGGGTCCTAGCGGGAGGGCCCTACGAGCAGTACTTC. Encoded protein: CASSEGVLAGGPYEQYF.

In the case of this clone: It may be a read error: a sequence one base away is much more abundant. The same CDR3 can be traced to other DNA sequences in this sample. CDR3 nucleotides: TGCGCCAGCAGTTTTGGTGGCACCACAGATACGCAGTATTTT. Protein product: CASSFGGTTDTQYF. The rearrangement links TRBV5-1 to TRBJ2-3; D not certain. This CDR3 is 14 amino acids long. Germline V gene sequence: CDR1 SGHRS, CDR2 YFSETQ. Deletions cut 5 bases from V and 2 bases from J, with 12 bases between. Full variable domain (remainder filled in from reference TRBV5-1 and TRBJ2-3): KAGVTQTPRYLIKTRGQQVTLSCSPISGHRSVSWYQQTPGQGLQFLFEYFSETQRNKGNFPGRFSGRQFSNSRSEMNVSTLELGDSALYLCASSFGGTTDTQYFGPGTRLTVL.

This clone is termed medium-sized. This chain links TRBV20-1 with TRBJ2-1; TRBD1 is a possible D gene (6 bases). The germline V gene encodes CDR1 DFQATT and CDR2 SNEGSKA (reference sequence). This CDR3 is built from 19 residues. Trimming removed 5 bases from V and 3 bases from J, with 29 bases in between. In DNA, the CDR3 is TGCAGTGCTGACTTAACGGGGTCTATACGGTCGGGACACTACAATGAGCAGTTCTTC. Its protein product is CSADLTGSIRSGHYNEQFF.

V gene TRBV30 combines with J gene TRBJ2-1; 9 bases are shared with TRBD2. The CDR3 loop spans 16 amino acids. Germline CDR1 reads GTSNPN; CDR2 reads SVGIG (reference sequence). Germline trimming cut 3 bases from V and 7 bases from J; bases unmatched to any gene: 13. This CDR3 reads CAWRVFGSGRTNEQFF. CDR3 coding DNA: TGTGCCTGGAGAGTGTTTGGAAGCGGGAGGACTAATGAGCAGTTCTTC.

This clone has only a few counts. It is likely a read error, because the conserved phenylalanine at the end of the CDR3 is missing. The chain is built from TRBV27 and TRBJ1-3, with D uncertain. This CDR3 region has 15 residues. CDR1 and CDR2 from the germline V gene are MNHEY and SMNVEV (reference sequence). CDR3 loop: CASSFSLGPGNTIYL. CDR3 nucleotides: TGTGCCAGCAGTTTTTCCCTCGGTCCTGGAAACACAATATATCTT.

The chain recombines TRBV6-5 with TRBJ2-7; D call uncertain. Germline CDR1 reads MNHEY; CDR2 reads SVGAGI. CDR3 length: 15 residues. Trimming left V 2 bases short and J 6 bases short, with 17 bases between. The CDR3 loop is CASSYKSYHGSEQYF. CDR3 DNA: TGTGCCAGCAGTTACAAGTCTTACCATGGAAGCGAGCAGTACTTC.